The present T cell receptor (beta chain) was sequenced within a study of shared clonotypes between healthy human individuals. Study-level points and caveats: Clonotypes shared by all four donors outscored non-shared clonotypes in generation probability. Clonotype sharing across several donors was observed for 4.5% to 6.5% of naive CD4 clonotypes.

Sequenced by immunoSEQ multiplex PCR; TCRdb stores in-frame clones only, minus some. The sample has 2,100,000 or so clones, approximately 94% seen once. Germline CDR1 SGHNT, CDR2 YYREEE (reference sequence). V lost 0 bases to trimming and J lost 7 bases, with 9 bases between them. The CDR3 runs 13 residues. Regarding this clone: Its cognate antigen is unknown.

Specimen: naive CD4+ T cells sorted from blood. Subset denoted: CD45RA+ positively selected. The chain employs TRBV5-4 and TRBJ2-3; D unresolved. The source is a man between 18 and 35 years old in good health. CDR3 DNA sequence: TGTGCCAGCAGCTTGGACGGCACTAATACGCAGTATTTT. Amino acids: CASSLDGTNTQYF.